A selection of T cell receptor beta chains follows, all from one sample in a study of early T cells in non-severe SARS-CoV-2 infection. MiXCR, run by TCRdb on the 5' RACE reads, gives a single entry per CDR3 protein. The profile shows about 46,000 distinct CDR3 sequences, about 5.2% of them singletons. This specimen was whole blood, taken at baseline. All receptors come from an adult who was a healthcare worker with PCR-confirmed SARS-CoV-2 infection or an uninfected control (not recorded which). CDR3s include the opening cysteine and the closing phenylalanine or tryptophan.

v_gene	j_gene	CDR3aa
TRBV7-8	TRBJ2-7	CASSRTGSSYEQYF
TRBV12-3/TRBV12-4	TRBJ2-3	CASSFRAGVQGTQYF
TRBV29-1	TRBJ1-4	CSVEEGGNEKLFF
TRBV6-4	TRBJ2-2	CASSSSIQPNTGELFF
TRBV6-1	TRBJ2-7	CATRRDRDYEQYF
TRBV28	TRBJ1-1	CASSGVGRNTEAFF
TRBV20-1	TRBJ1-5	CSAAGKRDQPQHF
TRBV2	TRBJ2-2	CASSARGVGTGELFF
TRBV20-1	TRBJ1-1	CSARDRGMAAFF
TRBV20-1	TRBJ2-4	CSARVPTMRGVGIQYF
TRBV9	TRBJ1-5	CASSGEGGQPQHF
TRBV11-2	TRBJ1-1	CASSLERNTEAFF
TRBV6-5	TRBJ1-2	CASGGQDSNYGYTF
TRBV28	TRBJ1-1	CASSLYRVTEAFF
TRBV6-6	TRBJ1-6	CASSYKGMSSPLHF
TRBV7-6	TRBJ2-1	CASSLLSGREYNEQFF
TRBV7-2	TRBJ2-7	CASSYDRTYEQYF
TRBV6-1	TRBJ2-3	CASSELDTQYF
TRBV2	TRBJ2-3	CARRGTGLTDTQYF
TRBV6-6	TRBJ2-7	CASSQQGMMQYF
TRBV30	TRBJ2-3	CAWGTGGADTQYF
TRBV5-4	TRBJ2-1	CASSSRKSGGDEQFF
TRBV7-3	TRBJ1-2	CASSPTALGGLADGYTF